Following are 28 T cell receptor beta chains from one sample sequenced in a study of blood T cell repertoires in COVID-19. Profiling relied on immunoSEQ multiplex PCR, and the TCRdb table lists in-frame clones only, not all of them. The table has roughly 100,000 clones, over 65% seen once. The sample was peripheral blood. These TCRs come from a man older than 75 with COVID-19, enrolled during active disease.

The chain uses TRBV2 and TRBJ2-7, with 11 nucleotides matching TRBD1. The V and J ends lost 5 bases and 11 bases, in that order; junction bases with no gene match: 11. Germline CDR1 and CDR2: SNHLY and FYNNEI. The length of the CDR3 is 14 residues. CDR3 sequence (DNA): TGTGCCAGCAGTCCCGGGACAGGGGGTTCCCGTGAGTACTTC. This sequence encodes CASSPGTGGSREYF.

The chain is built from TRBV27 and TRBJ2-5, with D uncertain. The length of the CDR3 is 14 residues. Germline V gives CDR1 MNHEY, CDR2 SMNVEV (reference sequence). V lost 5 bases to trimming and J lost 7 bases, with 17 bases between them. The CDR3 nucleotides are TGTGCCAGCAGTGCTACAGTGGATAGTGCGACCCAGTACTTC. Protein sequence: CASSATVDSATQYF.

The chain couples TRBV5-3 to TRBJ2-1; no firm D call. TRBV5-3 is filed as an ORF, its function uncertain. The CDR3 is 15 residues long. V shed 4 bases and J shed 7 bases, with 18 bases lying between them. The CDR3 sequence: CARSPGRPDRNEQFF. In nucleotides, the CDR3 is TGTGCCAGAAGCCCGGGTCGGCCCGACCGGAATGAGCAGTTCTTC.

The chain joins TRBV10-1 to TRBJ2-7; TRBD1 agrees at 9 bases. CDR1 and CDR2 (germline): WNHNN, SYGVQD (reference sequence). The CDR3 length is 15 residues. V shed 0 bases and J 5 bases; nucleotides not matched to a gene: 5. The CDR3 reads CASSESGTGIHEQYF. The CDR3 DNA follows: TGCGCCAGCAGTGAGTCGGGGACAGGGATCCACGAGCAGTACTTC.

CDR3 DNA: TGTGCCACCAGCAGAGAACAGGGAACCTACGAGCAGTACTTC. Protein: CATSREQGTYEQYF. The J gene is TRBJ2-7, the V gene TRBV15; possibly TRBD1 for D (6 bases). The CDR3 consists of 14 residues. Trimming left V 0 bases short and J 2 bases short, with 8 bases between. In germline, CDR1 is LNHNV, CDR2 YYDKDF (reference sequence). Looking up the rest from reference TRBV15 and TRBJ2-7 gives the full variable domain: DAMVIQNPRYQVTQFGKPVTLSCSQTLNHNVMYWYQQKSSQAPKLLFHYYDKDFNNEADTPDNFQSRRPNTSFCFLDIRSPGLGDTAMYLCATSREQGTYEQYFGPGTRLTVT.

The chain has TRBV5-1 and TRBJ2-2; TRBD1 agrees at 9 bases. The J segment lost 4 bases and the V segment lost 0 bases, leaving 7 bases of the junction unmatched. Germline values: CDR1 SGHRS, CDR2 YFSETQ. The CDR3 contains 17 residues. The DNA for the CDR3 is TGCGCCAGCAGCTTGGGGCTACAGGGGGCAGGCACCGGGGAGCTGTTTTTT. It is translated as CASSLGLQGAGTGELFF.

CDR3 DNA sequence: TGTGCCAGCAGTTTATCCCGGCAGACTATTAACTATGGCTACACCTTC. Protein: CASSLSRQTINYGYTF. J is TRBJ1-2 and V is TRBV27; D call uncertain. The CDR3 length is 16 residues. V was cut by 0 bases and J by 1 base, with 12 bases left in between. The germline CDR1 and CDR2 sequences are MNHEY and SMNVEV (reference sequence).

This clone was seen a handful of times. CDR3 nucleotide sequence: TGTGCCAGCAGTTTCAGGCCGGCAGGTTCACCCCTCCACTTT. It encodes CASSFRPAGSPLHF. The chain employs TRBV28 and TRBJ1-6; no clear D gene. There are 14 residues in the CDR3. Germline CDR1 reads MDHEN; CDR2 reads SYDVKM. Trimming removed 3 bases at V and 9 bases at J, with 12 bases between.

This chain joins TRBV7-9 and TRBJ1-1, with 12 bases that match TRBD1. The CDR3 sequence is 16 residues long. J lost 4 bases, V lost 3 bases, and 6 bases had no gene match. CDR1 is SEHNR and CDR2 is FQNEAQ in the germline V gene (reference sequence). The CDR3: CASSLGQGAGATEAFF. The CDR3 nucleotides read TGTGCCAGCAGCTTGGGACAGGGGGCGGGAGCCACTGAAGCTTTCTTT.

The chain couples TRBV28 to TRBJ1-2; D remains unclear. V dropped 2 bases and J dropped 0 bases, with 7 bases sitting between them. CDR1 and CDR2 from the germline V gene are MDHEN and SYDVKM. CDR3 length equals 14 residues. The CDR3 DNA reads TGTGCCAGCAGTTTAGAGGCCTCTAACTATGGCTACACCTTC. This encodes CASSLEASNYGYTF.

The chain carries TRBV4-1 and TRBJ2-5; 11 bases match TRBD1. The V gene end was trimmed by 0 bases and the J gene end by 4 bases; junction bases not matched to a gene: 4. The CDR3 consists of 16 residues. Germline assignment: CDR1 MGHRA and CDR2 YSYEKL. CDR3 protein: CASSQDLGTGGETQYF. As DNA, the CDR3 is TGCGCCAGCAGCCAAGATCTAGGGACAGGGGGAGAGACCCAGTACTTC.

Concerning this clone: Other DNA sequences in the sample encode the same CDR3. The J gene is TRBJ2-1, the V gene TRBV28; TRBD2 matches at 12 bases. The CDR3 covers 16 residues. Unmatched junction bases numbered 5, after V lost 1 base and J lost 7 bases. Germline CDR1 MDHEN, CDR2 SYDVKM. CDR3 protein: CASSLYGTSGRNEQFF. In nucleotides, the CDR3 is TGTGCCAGCAGTTTATATGGGACTAGCGGGCGAAATGAGCAGTTCTTC.

The chain is built from TRBV6-5 and TRBJ2-7; D gene uncertain. The length of the CDR3 is 12 residues. Looked up from germline, CDR1 is MNHEY and CDR2 is SVGAGI. With 4 bases removed from V and 13 bases from J, the gap between germline ends came to 17 bases. In DNA form, the CDR3 reads TGTGCCAGCAGTTCTCGCCCAGACATGTTCTACTTC. Amino acids: CASSSRPDMFYF.

The chain is built from TRBV4-1 and TRBJ1-5; 7 bases fit TRBD1. V lost 2 bases to trimming and J lost 1 base; unmatched junction nucleotides: 5. This CDR3 is 16 amino acids long. Per germline, CDR1 MGHRA and CDR2 YSYEKL. CDR3 sequence reads: CASSQPDRASNQPQHF. In DNA, the CDR3 is TGCGCCAGCAGCCAACCCGACAGGGCCAGCAATCAGCCCCAGCATTTT.

In this sample, this clone turned up many times. J is TRBJ1-6 and V is TRBV19, with a tentative D call TRBD1 (5 bases). Germline V lookup: CDR1 LNHDA, CDR2 SQIVND (reference sequence). V gave up 5 bases and J gave up 9 bases, with 14 bases separating them. CDR3 length: 14 residues. CDR3 in DNA: TGTGCCAGTAGTCCGGGACTGCCTGTTTCACCCCTCCACTTT. Amino acids: CASSPGLPVSPLHF.

This chain links TRBV13 with TRBJ1-1; D is uncertain. V shed 4 bases and J shed 3 bases, with 6 bases lying between them. The CDR3 has 12 residues. Germline V CDR1 and CDR2: PRHDT, FYEKMQ (reference sequence). The CDR3 spells CASSSSYTEAFF. The CDR3 DNA reads TGTGCCAGCAGCTCCTCGTACACTGAAGCTTTCTTT.

This clone has just one count. This chain connects TRBV5-1 to TRBJ2-2, with a possible D match to TRBD2 (6 bases). The CDR3 has 15 residues. Germline CDR1 is SGHRS and CDR2 is YFSETQ. Trimming removed 2 bases from V and 6 bases from J, with 14 bases in between. The CDR3 sequence: CASSFLGGEAGELFF. The CDR3 DNA follows: TGCGCCAGCAGCTTTCTTGGAGGGGAAGCCGGGGAGCTGTTTTTT. The whole variable domain, filled in from reference TRBV5-1 and TRBJ2-2, reads KAGVTQTPRYLIKTRGQQVTLSCSPISGHRSVSWYQQTPGQGLQFLFEYFSETQRNKGNFPGRFSGRQFSNSRSEMNVSTLELGDSALYLCASSFLGGEAGELFFGEGSRLTVL.

This chain connects TRBV18 to TRBJ1-2; D gene uncertain. V was trimmed by 3 bases and J by 0 bases, leaving 8 bases between them. CDR1 and CDR2 (germline): KGHSH, LQKENI. CDR3 length: 14 residues. CDR3 amino acids: CASSPAQSNYGYTF. Here the CDR3 DNA reads TGTGCCAGCTCACCTGCCCAGTCTAACTATGGCTACACCTTC.

Concerning this clone: The sample has other DNA sequences that encode this CDR3 too. V gene TRBV7-3 combines with J gene TRBJ2-1; 13 nucleotides match TRBD2. The J segment lost 5 bases and the V segment lost 5 bases, leaving 3 bases of the junction unmatched. Per germline, CDR1 SGHTA and CDR2 FQGTGA. This CDR3 spans 15 amino acids. Here the CDR3 reads CASSPGTSGNNEQFF. CDR3 bases: TGTGCCAGCAGCCCGGGGACTAGCGGGAACAATGAGCAGTTCTTC.

The chain has TRBV28 and TRBJ2-1; possible D gene TRBD2, 5 bases. This CDR3 has 16 residues. Germline V CDR1 and CDR2: MDHEN, SYDVKM. Trimming cost V 2 bases and J 8 bases, with 19 bases left between them. The CDR3 bases are TGTGCCAGCAGTTTAAATGGGTTACTAGACGGCCATGAGCAGTTCTTC. Translation: CASSLNGLLDGHEQFF.

V is TRBV28 and J is TRBJ1-5; a weak D match, TRBD1 (5 bases). Between the trimmed V and J ends, which lost 5 bases and 2 bases, there was a span of 10 bases. The CDR3 runs to 14 residues. CDR1 and CDR2 from the germline V gene are MDHEN and SYDVKM. CDR3 in DNA: TGTGCCAGCAGTGCGGGGGGTCGCAATCAGCCCCAGCATTTT. This encodes CASSAGGRNQPQHF.

The chain joins TRBV5-1 to TRBJ2-3; 7 nucleotides match TRBD2. The CDR3 totals 15 residues. V dropped 4 bases and J dropped 6; count of bases not matched to a gene: 11. Germline CDR1 SGHRS, CDR2 YFSETQ. CDR3 nucleotides: TGCGCCAGCAGCCCCCACGGACTAGGTAGGGATACGCAGTATTTT. This sequence encodes CASSPHGLGRDTQYF.

The chain uses TRBV5-4 and TRBJ2-1, with 8 bases fitting TRBD2. The J segment lost 2 bases and the V segment lost 5 bases, leaving 3 bases of the junction unmatched. Germline V CDR1 and CDR2: SGHNT, YYREEE (reference sequence). This CDR3 comprises 14 residues. The chain's CDR3 is CASRLAGPYNEQFF. DNA for the CDR3: TGTGCCAGCAGGTTAGCGGGACCCTACAATGAGCAGTTCTTC.

The chain has TRBV5-5 and TRBJ2-1, with D tentatively TRBD2 (6 bases). Per germline, CDR1 SGHKS and CDR2 YYEKEE (reference sequence). The V and J ends lost 3 bases and 8 bases respectively, with 18 bases between them. This CDR3 is built from 15 residues. The CDR3 DNA sequence: TGTGCCAGCAGCTCCCCCATCGGGAGTGGCGATGAGCAGTTCTTC. Protein: CASSSPIGSGDEQFF.

The V and J genes are TRBV2 and TRBJ2-2; maybe TRBD2 (5 bases). Germline CDR1 and CDR2: SNHLY and FYNNEI. The CDR3 spans 14 residues. Deletions cut 7 bases from V and 0 bases from J, with 9 bases between. CDR3 bases: TGTGCCAGCAAGGGAGACTCGAACACCGGGGAGCTGTTTTTT. It translates to CASKGDSNTGELFF.

V is TRBV6-9 and J is TRBJ2-5; TRBD2 agrees at 9 bases. The CDR3 consists of 17 residues. Trimming took 0 bases from V and 2 from J; bases not matched to a gene: 7. Germline assignment: CDR1 MNHGY and CDR2 SVAAGI. Here the CDR3 DNA reads TGTGCCAGCAGTTATTCAACATCGGGACTAGCTCAAGAGACCCAGTACTTC. The encoded protein is CASSYSTSGLAQETQYF.

The V call is TRBV4-2, the J call TRBJ2-3; 7 nucleotides agree with TRBD2. Per the germline V gene, CDR1 is LGHNA and CDR2 is YNFKEQ. The CDR3 runs to 16 residues. J lost 5 bases, V lost 4 bases, and 12 bases had no gene match. For the CDR3, the DNA is TGTGCCAGCAGCCGCGTAGATGCGGGAGTAATAGATACGCAGTATTTT. It encodes CASSRVDAGVIDTQYF.

V is TRBV6-2 or TRBV6-3 and J is TRBJ2-7, with D perhaps matching TRBD1 (6 bases). CDR3 size: 15 residues. V was pared by 2 bases and J by 0 bases, with 11 bases between. Germline V gene data show CDR1 as MNHEY and CDR2 as SVGEGT. The CDR3 reads CASSYGTLSSYEQYF. In nucleotides, the CDR3 is TGTGCCAGCAGTTACGGGACATTGAGCTCCTACGAGCAGTACTTC.